These 12 T cell receptor beta chains came from one sample sequenced in a study of cytomegalovirus exposure and HLA in healthy donors. Amplification used 60 Vbeta primers and 13 Jbeta primers. Here immunoSEQ multiplex PCR was the method, and the copy in TCRdb shows in-frame clones only, minus some. The sample shows more than 140,000 clones, approximately 84% of them seen only once. The sequencing sample was made of PBMCs. Receptors were obtained from a woman in her forties in good health and CMV-seronegative.

The chain recombines TRBV19 with TRBJ1-1, with a weak D call TRBD1 (6 bases). The CDR3 is made up of 14 amino acids. The germline gives CDR1 LNHDA, CDR2 SQIVND (reference sequence). Trimming stripped 2 bases from V and 6 bases from J, with 13 bases between. The CDR3 reads CASSILLGGPEAFF. As DNA, the CDR3 is TGTGCCAGTAGTATATTACTAGGGGGACCTGAAGCTTTCTTT.

The CDR3 protein is CASSQDRGLAKNIQYF. The CDR3 nucleotides read TGTGCCAGCAGCCAAGATCGAGGGCTAGCCAAAAACATTCAGTACTTC. The V gene is TRBV4-2, the J gene TRBJ2-4; tentatively, D is TRBD2 (5 bases). This CDR3 is 16 amino acids long. Trimming shortened V by 0 bases and J by 0 bases, and 9 bases separated the two germline ends. Germline V gene lookup returns CDR1 LGHNA and CDR2 YNFKEQ.

This clone was counted between two and nine times. This sequence joins TRBV5-4 and TRBJ2-1; TRBD2 agrees at 10 bases. Germline V gives CDR1 SGHNT, CDR2 YYREEE (reference sequence). The CDR3 runs 15 residues. V shed 5 bases and J 9 bases; nucleotides not matched to a gene: 11. The CDR3, as DNA: TGTGCCAGCAGTTTCGGACTAGCGGAGTTTGTTGAGCAGTTCTTC. Its protein product is CASSFGLAEFVEQFF.

The J gene is TRBJ1-2, the V gene TRBV19; D unclear. The CDR3 is made up of 12 amino acids. The germline CDR1 and CDR2 sequences are LNHDA and SQIVND (reference sequence). Trimming stripped 3 bases from V and 6 bases from J, with 8 bases between. The CDR3 sequence: CASSMPLDGYTF. The CDR3 bases are TGTGCCAGTAGTATGCCTCTAGATGGCTACACCTTC.

In this sample, this clone turned up a few times. The chain employs TRBV14 and TRBJ2-7, with a possible D match to TRBD1 (6 bases). Trimming left V 1 base short and J 6 bases short, with 19 bases between. The CDR3 extends over 16 amino acids. Germline V lookup: CDR1 SGHDN, CDR2 FVKESK. In DNA, the CDR3 is TGTGCCAGCAGCCAAGGGGCAGGGGTGTTAGCAGCCGAGCAGTACTTC. Its translation is CASSQGAGVLAAEQYF.

The rearrangement uses TRBV5-4 and TRBJ2-7, with TRBD2 matching over 14 bases. The CDR3 runs 16 residues. Germline V lookup: CDR1 SGHNT, CDR2 YYREEE (reference sequence). After removal of 5 bases from V and 3 bases from J, the junction contained 7 bases not matched to a gene. The CDR3 sequence: CASSSPGTSGSYEQYF. The CDR3 DNA sequence: TGTGCCAGCAGTAGTCCCGGGACTAGCGGGAGCTACGAGCAGTACTTC.

The J gene is TRBJ2-2, the V gene TRBV19; D might be TRBD1 (6 bases). Germline loops: CDR1 LNHDA, CDR2 SQIVND (reference sequence). The V gene lost 5 bases and the J gene lost 4 bases, with 11 bases spanning the gap. This CDR3 comprises 14 residues. The CDR3 sequence: CASSFRGGTGELFF. CDR3 sequence (DNA): TGTGCCAGTAGTTTCAGGGGTGGCACCGGGGAGCTGTTTTTT.

J is TRBJ2-2 and V is TRBV13; 10 bases are shared with TRBD2. V trimming: 1 base; J trimming: 11 bases; junction bases outside the gene matches: 7. CDR1 is PRHDT and CDR2 is FYEKMQ in the germline V gene (reference sequence). The CDR3 runs to 15 residues. CDR3 amino acids: CASSLEVAGGQELFF. The CDR3 nucleotides are TGTGCCAGCAGCTTAGAGGTAGCGGGAGGCCAAGAGCTGTTTTTT.

This chain connects TRBV11-3 to TRBJ2-1; possible D gene TRBD2, 6 bases. Germline V gene data show CDR1 as SGHNT and CDR2 as YENEEA. V lost 3 bases and J 4 bases, leaving 10 bases between the germline ends. CDR3 length equals 14 residues. The CDR3 bases are TGTGCCAGCAGCTTCGGCGGGGAATACAATGAGCAGTTCTTC. The encoded protein is CASSFGGEYNEQFF.

The J gene is TRBJ2-1, the V gene TRBV12-5; possible D gene TRBD1, 5 bases. The V end was cut by 6 bases, the J end by 6 bases, with 12 bases between. Germline values: CDR1 LGHNT, CDR2 FRNRAP. This CDR3 region has 13 residues. DNA for the CDR3: TGTGCTAGTGGCAGCGACAGCCCCAATGAGCAGTTCTTC. Its protein product is CASGSDSPNEQFF.

This rearrangement joins TRBV11-1 to TRBJ2-7; D is undetermined. Deletions cut 5 bases from V and 4 bases from J, with 6 bases between. This CDR3 has 11 amino acids. CDR1 and CDR2 (germline): SGHAT, FQDESV (reference sequence). The DNA for the CDR3 is TGTGCCAGCAGCATACAGTACGAGCAGTACTTC. Its protein product is CASSIQYEQYF.

The chain employs TRBV2 and TRBJ2-7; 8 bases map to TRBD1. This CDR3 spans 13 amino acids. The V and J ends lost 8 bases and 0 bases, in that order; junction bases with no gene match: 3. CDR1 is SNHLY, CDR2 FYNNEI, per germline. The CDR3 bases are TGTGCCAGCGGCGGACAGGGCTCCTACGAGCAGTACTTC. Residues: CASGGQGSYEQYF.